This T cell receptor (beta chain) was retrieved from a study of circulating CD8 cells and anti-PD-1 response in melanoma. Study-level information: Complete or partial response defined responders; stable or progressive disease, non-responders.

The germline V and J ends were trimmed by 7 bases and 0 bases, with 13 bases remaining between them. The CDR3 is made up of 14 amino acids. Looked up from germline, CDR1 is SQVTM and CDR2 is ANQGSEA. By proportion, this clonotype is medium-sized. Its target is unknown. Using 15 ng of total RNA, TCR libraries were made with the QIAseq Immune Repertoire TCR panel. TCRdb re-called the reads with MiXCR, one entry per CDR3 protein. In the table there are about 990 distinct CDR3 sequences, over 8% of which are singletons. From live CD3+CD8+TCRalphabeta+ cells, four PD-1 and/or TIGIT subsets were sorted. Study results and caveats: Diversity ranked highest in DNEG and lowest in TIGIT subsets. Only baseline and M1 samples entered the published repertoire comparisons. No tumor material was available, so peptide assays assessed reactivity.

The receptor's source is a human donor with melanoma. The chain employs TRBV29-1 and TRBJ2-1; a possible D gene is TRBD1 (6 bases). Sequencing used CD8+ T cells from PBMCs, obtained at baseline or after one month of anti-PD-1 therapy (not recorded which). DNA of the CDR3: TGCAGCGCAAGAGGGGGAAGCTCCTACAATGAGCAGTTCTTC. The encoded protein is CSARGGSSYNEQFF.